The 8 T cell receptor beta chains listed next were all sequenced from one sample in a study of blood T cells in healthy people across ages. With a J-beta primer mix and a sample-barcoded 5' primer, a second PCR ran about 7 to 11 cycles. One entry per CDR3 protein results from TCRdb running MiXCR on the 5' RACE reads. The sample records nearly 1 million distinct CDR3 sequences, roughly 51% being singletons. The sequencing sample was made of blood. The origin of the receptors is a woman in her sixties in good health.

This clonotype was seen only a few times. Since a much larger clone is just one base distant, this may be a read error. The chain couples TRBV7-2 to TRBJ2-7; 11 positions match TRBD2. Germline loops: CDR1 SGHTA, CDR2 FQGNSA. There are 18 residues in the CDR3. This CDR3 reads CASGLGPSGRTSSYEQYF. CDR3 DNA: TGTGCCAGCGGCTTAGGGCCTAGCGGGAGGACCTCCTCCTACGAGCAGTACTTC.

The chain employs TRBV7-9 and TRBJ2-7; maybe TRBD2 (6 bases). Germline values: CDR1 SEHNR, CDR2 FQNEAQ (reference sequence). CDR3 size: 14 residues. The V and J ends lost 1 base and 2 bases respectively, with 9 bases between them. The CDR3 DNA is TGTGCCAGCAGCTTAGAAGGGAGGCCCTACGAGCAGTACTTC. Its translation: CASSLEGRPYEQYF.

Worth noting for this clonotype: At one end the junction does not follow the germline gene, possibly because of a read error. CDR3 coding DNA: TGCGCCAGCGGCCAAGATGGGGTTTGGACAGATACGCAGTATTTT. Residues: CASGQDGVWTDTQYF. V usage is TRBV4-1 and J usage is TRBJ2-3; D gene unclear. Germline V gene sequence: CDR1 MGHRA, CDR2 YSYEKL. The CDR3 has 15 residues.

On this clonotype itself: It may be a read error: a sequence one base away is much more abundant. The gene calls are TRBV29-1 and TRBJ2-3; no firm D call. The CDR3 totals 12 residues. Germline CDR1 reads SQVTM; CDR2 reads ANQGSEA. The CDR3 here is CSAEVGPDTQYF. CDR3 nucleotide sequence: TGCAGCGCTGAAGTAGGTCCAGATACGCAGTATTTT.

In this sample, this clonotype turned up a few times. J is TRBJ1-4 and V is TRBV4-1; 7 bases agree with TRBD1. The CDR3 spans 15 residues. With 0 bases clipped from V and 8 bases from J, the junction kept 6 bases outside the gene matches. Looked up from germline, CDR1 is MGHRA and CDR2 is YSYEKL. In nucleotides, the CDR3 is TGCGCCAGCAGCCAAGAACAGGGGAGGCGGGAAAAACTGTTTTTT. It encodes CASSQEQGRREKLFF.

The rearrangement links TRBV5-1 to TRBJ2-1; 7 bases fit TRBD2. This CDR3 has 16 amino acids. V lost 0 bases and J lost 3; bases outside the gene matches: 6. In germline, CDR1 is SGHRS, CDR2 YFSETQ. The CDR3 region has the DNA TGCGCCAGCAGCTTGGCCATAGGCGGGAGCTACAATGAGCAGTTCTTC. Protein: CASSLAIGGSYNEQFF.

The rearrangement joins TRBV10-3 to TRBJ2-3, with TRBD2 identical over 7 bases. V lost 0 bases to trimming and J lost 0 bases; unmatched junction nucleotides: 3. The germline gives CDR1 ENHRY, CDR2 SYGVKD. The CDR3 runs 16 residues. The DNA of the CDR3 is TGTGCCATCAGTGAGTCTGAGCGGGGAAGCACAGATACGCAGTATTTT. Residues: CAISESERGSTDTQYF.

This sequence joins TRBV20-1 and TRBJ1-6, with D unresolved. Trimming shortened V by 4 bases and J by 6 bases, and 16 bases separated the two germline ends. CDR1 and CDR2 from the germline V gene are DFQATT and SNEGSKA (reference sequence). This CDR3 contains 15 residues. CDR3 protein: CSANVATSSNSPLHF. The CDR3 nucleotides are TGCAGTGCTAACGTGGCAACCTCTAGTAATTCACCCCTCCACTTT.